The next 26 T cell receptor beta chains were all read from a single sample in a study of shared T cell receptors in the human thymus. Clones were sequenced by immunoSEQ multiplex PCR, and TCRdb holds only the in-frame ones, with some missing. The sample records hundreds of thousands of clones, about 90% being singletons. The same data also went into a second study, on human thymus T cells.

The sample taken for sequencing was thymocytes. The receptors shown here come from a boy under three years old with a congenital heart defect.

The rearrangement joins TRBV25-1 to TRBJ2-7; the match to TRBD2 covers 11 bases. Trimming took 4 bases from V and 3 from J; bases not matched to a gene: 5. Germline lookup yields CDR1 MGHDK and CDR2 SYGVNS. The CDR3 runs to 15 residues. The CDR3 loop reads CASSAPSGGCYEQYF. The CDR3 DNA is TGTGCCAGCAGTGCACCTAGCGGGGGGTGCTACGAGCAGTACTTC.

V usage is TRBV15 and J usage is TRBJ1-2; D gene ambiguous. Germline CDR1 LNHNV, CDR2 YYDKDF (reference sequence). The V end lost 0 bases, the J end lost 6 bases, and 14 bases lay between the germline ends. CDR3 length equals 15 residues. DNA of the CDR3: TGTGCCACCAGCAGAGATAGCGGGCCGACTAATGGCTACACCTTC. This encodes CATSRDSGPTNGYTF.

J is TRBJ2-3 and V is TRBV28; 8 positions match TRBD1. V was clipped by 6 bases and J by 2 bases; unmatched bases: 10. CDR1 is MDHEN and CDR2 is SYDVKM in the germline V gene. The CDR3 consists of 16 residues. The CDR3 coding sequence is TGTGCCAGCAGACCCACGACAGGGGTTATCACAGATACGCAGTATTTT. Protein: CASRPTTGVITDTQYF.

This clone was detected a few times. The rearrangement uses TRBV2 and TRBJ1-3; no definite D call. CDR3 length: 15 residues. From germline, CDR1 is SNHLY and CDR2 FYNNEI. Trimming stripped 9 bases from V and 3 bases from J, with 18 bases between. The CDR3 bases are TGTGCCAGGTCTGACTATTCGGGAAATGGAAACACCATATATTTT. It is translated as CARSDYSGNGNTIYF.

This clone was seen a single time. V is TRBV6-5 and J is TRBJ2-3, with 9 bases lining up with TRBD2. There are 16 residues in the CDR3. Germline CDR1 MNHEY, CDR2 SVGAGI. With 0 bases clipped from V and 2 bases from J, the junction kept 3 bases outside the gene matches. In DNA form, the CDR3 reads TGTGCCAGCAGTTACTCCATAGCGGGGGACACAGATACGCAGTATTTT. Translated: CASSYSIAGDTDTQYF.

The rearrangement joins TRBV7-9 to TRBJ2-3; D ambiguous. The CDR3 is 14 residues long. V lost 5 bases and J 2 bases, leaving 11 bases between the germline ends. CDR1 is SEHNR, CDR2 FQNEAQ, per germline (reference sequence). CDR3 bases: TGTGCCAGCAGCCTTGGCCTCACCACAGATACGCAGTATTTT. It specifies CASSLGLTTDTQYF.

The gene calls are TRBV5-4 and TRBJ2-3, with TRBD2 identical over 11 bases. CDR1 is SGHNT and CDR2 is YYREEE in the germline V gene (reference sequence). This CDR3 is 19 amino acids long. J was trimmed by 2 bases and V by 2 bases; bases with no gene match: 13. The CDR3 DNA reads as TGTGCCAGCAGCTTAGGGGGGTACGCTAGCGGGGGGTTCACAGATACGCAGTATTTT. Translation gives CASSLGGYASGGFTDTQYF. The full variable domain, completed using reference TRBV5-4 and TRBJ2-3, is ETGVTQSPTHLIKTRGQQVTLRCSSQSGHNTVSWYQQALGQGPQFIFQYYREEENGRGNFPPRFSGLQFPNYSSELNVNALELDDSALYLCASSLGGYASGGFTDTQYFGPGTRLTVL.

The chain combines TRBV18 with TRBJ1-3; D possibly corresponds to TRBD1 (6 bases). This CDR3 region has 15 residues. Trimming stripped 6 bases from V and 4 bases from J, with 16 bases between. The germline gives CDR1 KGHSH, CDR2 LQKENI. The CDR3 bases are TGTGCCAGCTCGGACAGTGGCTTGAGGGGAAACACCATATATTTT. The encoded protein is CASSDSGLRGNTIYF.

A single count supports this clone. At one boundary the junction diverges from the germline segment, which might be a read error. For the CDR3, the DNA is TGTGCCAGCAGCTGGACCGGGACTAGCGAGGAGTACTTC. It specifies CASSWTGTSEEYF. This chain links TRBV5-4 with TRBJ2-7; 10 bases agree with TRBD2. The CDR3 sequence is 13 residues long. Germline assignment: CDR1 SGHNT and CDR2 YYREEE (reference sequence).

This chain links TRBV28 with TRBJ2-7; TRBD2 might be the D (6 bases). V dropped 2 bases and J dropped 6 bases, with 14 bases sitting between them. The CDR3 contains 14 residues. Per the germline V gene, CDR1 is MDHEN and CDR2 is SYDVKM. The CDR3 region has the DNA TGTGCCAGCAGTTTAGGGGGGAGAGGTAGCGAGCAGTACTTC. It is translated as CASSLGGRGSEQYF.

The gene calls are TRBV27 and TRBJ1-2; tentatively, D is TRBD1 (6 bases). The germline CDR1 and CDR2 sequences are MNHEY and SMNVEV (reference sequence). The CDR3 is 15 amino acids. With 4 bases removed from V and 9 bases from J, the gap between germline ends came to 21 bases. The CDR3 DNA reads as TGTGCCAGCAGTTCCCCCCCGGGACATCATCGTCGCTACACCTTC. Protein product: CASSSPPGHHRRYTF.

The chain combines TRBV2 with TRBJ1-5; tentatively, D is TRBD1 (6 bases). The CDR3 is 16 amino acids. The V gene's germline CDR1 is SNHLY and CDR2 FYNNEI. Trimming shortened V by 7 bases and J by 5 bases, and 21 bases separated the two germline ends. The DNA for the CDR3 is TGTGCCAGCACCACCTTGAGTTGGGACACAGATCAGCCCCAGCATTTT. This translates into CASTTLSWDTDQPQHF.

The chain recombines TRBV5-6 with TRBJ1-2; 9 nucleotides line up with TRBD1. From germline, CDR1 is SGHDT and CDR2 YYEEEE. V lost 1 base and J lost 3; bases outside the gene matches: 10. This CDR3 spans 17 amino acids. The CDR3 nucleotides are TGTGCCAGCAGCTTGTGGAAAGGACAGGGGAGAGACTATGGCTACACCTTC. This sequence encodes CASSLWKGQGRDYGYTF.

This chain uses TRBV5-6 with TRBJ1-5; D might be TRBD1 (6 bases). Germline assignment: CDR1 SGHDT and CDR2 YYEEEE. The CDR3 has 17 amino acids. Trimming removed 2 bases from V and 3 bases from J, with 18 bases in between. The CDR3 loop is CASSFRPNRDVNQPQHF. CDR3 sequence (DNA): TGTGCCAGCAGCTTTCGACCGAACAGGGATGTCAATCAGCCCCAGCATTTT.

This chain links TRBV5-1 with TRBJ1-2; D is undetermined. CDR1 is SGHRS and CDR2 is YFSETQ in the germline V gene. The CDR3 contains 14 residues. The germline V and J ends were trimmed by 2 bases and 2 bases, with 10 bases remaining between them. CDR3 in DNA: TGCGCCAGCAGCTTCGGAGACTCCAACTATGGCTACACCTTC. Translating it yields CASSFGDSNYGYTF. The full variable domain, with the rest looked up from reference TRBV5-1 and TRBJ1-2, is KAGVTQTPRYLIKTRGQQVTLSCSPISGHRSVSWYQQTPGQGLQFLFEYFSETQRNKGNFPGRFSGRQFSNSRSEMNVSTLELGDSALYLCASSFGDSNYGYTFGSGTRLTVV.

The rearrangement links TRBV6-6 to TRBJ1-1; 7 bases fit TRBD1. The trim removed 6 bases at V and 0 bases at J, leaving 4 bases unmatched. The CDR3 consists of 14 residues. Germline V lookup: CDR1 MNHNY, CDR2 SVGAGI (reference sequence). CDR3 loop: CASSRGQMNTEAFF. The DNA of the CDR3 is TGTGCCAGCAGCCGGGGACAGATGAACACTGAAGCTTTCTTT.

The chain is built from TRBV6-1 and TRBJ1-4; 9 nucleotides agree with TRBD1. Germline V gene data show CDR1 as MNHNS and CDR2 as SASEGT. Unmatched junction bases numbered 7, after V lost 2 bases and J lost 0 bases. This CDR3 has 18 amino acids. The DNA for the CDR3 is TGTGCCAGCAGTGAAAGTAACCGGGACAGGGCAACTAATGAAAAACTGTTTTTT. It specifies CASSESNRDRATNEKLFF.

The chain employs TRBV25-1 and TRBJ2-3, with D possibly matching TRBD1 (5 bases). Trimming removed 7 bases at V and 1 base at J, with 15 bases between. CDR1 is MGHDK, CDR2 SYGVNS, per germline. This CDR3 has 15 amino acids. CDR3: CASKPRVGRTDTQYF. The CDR3 nucleotides are TGTGCCAGCAAGCCCAGGGTCGGACGCACAGATACGCAGTATTTT.

CDR3 sequence (DNA): TGTGCCACGGGACTAGCGGGGGGATGGACCGGGGAGCTGTTTTTT. The encoded protein is CATGLAGGWTGELFF. The V and J genes are TRBV6-1 and TRBJ2-2, with 15 bases that match TRBD2. V dropped 10 bases and J dropped 5; count of bases not matched to a gene: 5. CDR3 length: 15 residues. From germline, CDR1 is MNHNS and CDR2 SASEGT.

J is TRBJ1-1 and V is TRBV28; D might be TRBD1 (6 bases). From germline, CDR1 is MDHEN and CDR2 SYDVKM. This CDR3 contains 15 residues. Trimming took off 6 bases at V and 4 bases at J, with 18 bases between the two ends. CDR3 coding DNA: TGTGCCAGCAGCCAAACAGGGTTTGAGGTCACTGAAGCTTTCTTT. Translating gives CASSQTGFEVTEAFF.

This chain joins TRBV7-2 and TRBJ2-7, with TRBD1 matching 8 bases. Germline assignment: CDR1 SGHTA and CDR2 FQGNSA. This CDR3 region has 15 residues. With 5 bases clipped from V and 1 base from J, the junction kept 7 bases outside the gene matches. The CDR3 region has the DNA TGTGCCAGCAGCGATAACAGGGGGGAGTCCTACGAGCAGTACTTC. This translates into CASSDNRGESYEQYF.

The J gene is TRBJ2-7, the V gene TRBV27; 7 nucleotides align to TRBD1. This CDR3 has 16 amino acids. Germline CDR1 is MNHEY and CDR2 is SMNVEV (reference sequence). J was trimmed by 2 bases and V by 5 bases; bases with no gene match: 12. The CDR3 nucleotides read TGTGCCAGCAGTAAGGGACAGCCATTCCCTACCTACGAGCAGTACTTC. Translation gives CASSKGQPFPTYEQYF.

The chain has TRBV14 and TRBJ1-1; the D is unclear. V lost 3 bases, J lost 3 bases, and 11 bases lay in between. CDR3 length: 14 amino acids. The germline CDR1 and CDR2 sequences are SGHDN and FVKESK. In DNA form, the CDR3 reads TGTGCCAGCAGCCAGATGGCCCGATACACTGAAGCTTTCTTT. This sequence encodes CASSQMARYTEAFF.

The chain combines TRBV6-5 with TRBJ1-1, with a tentative D call TRBD1 (6 bases). Germline V gene data show CDR1 as MNHEY and CDR2 as SVGAGI. Trimming took off 2 bases at V and 3 bases at J, with 16 bases between the two ends. The CDR3 sequence is 16 residues long. The CDR3 region has the DNA TGTGCCAGCAGTTACGGAGGAACAGGGAGGGACACTGAAGCTTTCTTT. This codes for CASSYGGTGRDTEAFF.

The chain employs TRBV19 and TRBJ1-5; 10 bases map to TRBD1. Germline CDR1 reads LNHDA; CDR2 reads SQIVND (reference sequence). Trimming removed 5 bases from V and 9 bases from J; junction bases left unmatched: 13. CDR3 length: 16 amino acids. The CDR3 here is CASSANSGTGDLPQHF. The DNA for the CDR3 is TGTGCCAGTAGTGCGAATTCCGGGACAGGGGATCTGCCCCAGCATTTT.

The chain is built from TRBV15 and TRBJ1-5, with D possibly TRBD1 on 6 matching bases. With 1 base removed from V and 4 bases from J, the gap between germline ends came to 14 bases. Per germline, CDR1 LNHNV and CDR2 YYDKDF (reference sequence). The CDR3 totals 16 residues. The CDR3, as DNA: TGTGCCACCAGCAGAGCAGGGGAAGGGGTAAATCAGCCCCAGCATTTT. Translated: CATSRAGEGVNQPQHF.